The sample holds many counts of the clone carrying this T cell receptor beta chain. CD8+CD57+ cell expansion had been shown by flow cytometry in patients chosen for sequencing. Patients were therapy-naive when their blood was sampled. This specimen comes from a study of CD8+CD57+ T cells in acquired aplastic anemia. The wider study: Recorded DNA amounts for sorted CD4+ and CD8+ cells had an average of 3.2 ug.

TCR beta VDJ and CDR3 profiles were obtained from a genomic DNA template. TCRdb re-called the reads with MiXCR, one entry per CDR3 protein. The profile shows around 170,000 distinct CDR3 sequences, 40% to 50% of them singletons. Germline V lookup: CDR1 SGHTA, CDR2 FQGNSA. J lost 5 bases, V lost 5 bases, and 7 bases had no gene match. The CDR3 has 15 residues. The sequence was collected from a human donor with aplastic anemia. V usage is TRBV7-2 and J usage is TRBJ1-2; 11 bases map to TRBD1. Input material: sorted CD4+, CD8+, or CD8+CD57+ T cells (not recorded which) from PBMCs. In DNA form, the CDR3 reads TGTGCCAGCAGCCCCTTCGGACAGGGGGCGTATGGCTACACCTTC. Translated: CASSPFGQGAYGYTF.